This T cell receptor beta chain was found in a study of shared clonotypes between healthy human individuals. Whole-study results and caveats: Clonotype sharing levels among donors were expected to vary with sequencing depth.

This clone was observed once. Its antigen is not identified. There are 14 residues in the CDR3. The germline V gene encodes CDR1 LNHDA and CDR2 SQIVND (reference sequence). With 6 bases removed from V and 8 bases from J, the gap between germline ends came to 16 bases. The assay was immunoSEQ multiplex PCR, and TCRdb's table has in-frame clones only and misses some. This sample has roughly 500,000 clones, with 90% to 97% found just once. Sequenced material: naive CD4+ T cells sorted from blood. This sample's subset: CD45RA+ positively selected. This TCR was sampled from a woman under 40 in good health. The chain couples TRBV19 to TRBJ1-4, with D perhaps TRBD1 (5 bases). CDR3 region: CASSQTAFNEKLFF. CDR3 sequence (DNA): TGTGCCAGTAGCCAGACAGCTTTTAACGAAAAACTGTTTTTT.